The clone carrying this TCR beta chain showed up just once. No antigen is known for it. The PCR had 60 Vbeta and 13 Jbeta primers. Method: immunoSEQ multiplex PCR; TCRdb's copy keeps in-frame clones and lacks some. The sample comprises about 140,000 clones, approximately 80% of which are singletons, and around 4.9% rests with the top ten. The sample belongs to a study of cytomegalovirus exposure and HLA in healthy donors. Study-level results: Specificity of a few CMV-associated chains for CMV antigens was verified in vitro. An analysis done earlier found most TCR beta V segments productive about 90% or about 30% of the time. Overall, about 160 TCR beta chains were annotated as cytomegalovirus-associated.

Trimming removed 3 bases from V and 2 bases from J, with 7 bases in between. The CDR3 contains 13 residues. Germline-derived CDR1 and CDR2 are SGHTA and FQGNSA. This receptor was identified in a male donor in good health and CMV-seronegative. The material sequenced was PBMCs. The chain combines TRBV7-2 with TRBJ2-5, with D unresolved. CDR3 DNA sequence: TGTGCCAGCAGCTTGGGCCAGCAAGAGACCCAGTACTTC. The encoded protein is CASSLGQQETQYF.